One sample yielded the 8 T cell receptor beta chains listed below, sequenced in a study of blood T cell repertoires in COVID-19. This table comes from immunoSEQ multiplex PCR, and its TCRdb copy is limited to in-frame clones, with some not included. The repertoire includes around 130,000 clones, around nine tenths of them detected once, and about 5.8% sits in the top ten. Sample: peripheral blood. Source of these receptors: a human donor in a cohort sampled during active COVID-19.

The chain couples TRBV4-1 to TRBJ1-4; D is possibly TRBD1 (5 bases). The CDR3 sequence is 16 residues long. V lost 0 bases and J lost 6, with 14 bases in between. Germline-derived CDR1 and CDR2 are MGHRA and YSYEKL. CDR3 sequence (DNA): TGCGCCAGCAGCCAAGATGGAGGGACCGGGGATGAAAAACTGTTTTTT. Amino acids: CASSQDGGTGDEKLFF.

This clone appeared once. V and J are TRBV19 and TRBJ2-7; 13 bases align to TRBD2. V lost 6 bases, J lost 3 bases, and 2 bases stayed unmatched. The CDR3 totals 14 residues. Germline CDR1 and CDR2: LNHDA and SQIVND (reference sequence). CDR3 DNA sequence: TGTGCCAGTAGCAGACTAGCGGGAGGCTACGAGCAGTACTTC. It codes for CASSRLAGGYEQYF.

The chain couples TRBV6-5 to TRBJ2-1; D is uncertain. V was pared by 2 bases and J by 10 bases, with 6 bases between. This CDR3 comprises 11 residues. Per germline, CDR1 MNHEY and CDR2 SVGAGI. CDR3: CASSYVGEQFF. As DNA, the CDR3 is TGTGCCAGCAGTTACGTCGGGGAGCAGTTCTTC.

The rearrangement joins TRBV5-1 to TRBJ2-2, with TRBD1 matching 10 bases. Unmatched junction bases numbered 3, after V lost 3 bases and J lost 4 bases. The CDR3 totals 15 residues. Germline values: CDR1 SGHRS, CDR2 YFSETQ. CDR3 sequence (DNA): TGCGCCAGCAGCTCCGGGACAGGGGTCACCGGGGAGCTGTTTTTT. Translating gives CASSSGTGVTGELFF.

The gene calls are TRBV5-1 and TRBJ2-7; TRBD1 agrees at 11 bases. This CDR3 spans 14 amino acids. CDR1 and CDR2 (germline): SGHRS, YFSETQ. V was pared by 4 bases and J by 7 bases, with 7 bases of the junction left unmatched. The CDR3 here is CASSIGQGAREQYF. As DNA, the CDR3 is TGCGCCAGCAGCATCGGACAGGGGGCGCGTGAGCAGTACTTC.

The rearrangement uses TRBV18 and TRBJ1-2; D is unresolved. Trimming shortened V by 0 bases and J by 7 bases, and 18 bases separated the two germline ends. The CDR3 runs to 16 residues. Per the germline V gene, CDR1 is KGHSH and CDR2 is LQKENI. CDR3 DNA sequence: TGTGCCAGCTCACCACCCAATACAGACCTATTACCTGGCTACACCTTC. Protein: CASSPPNTDLLPGYTF.

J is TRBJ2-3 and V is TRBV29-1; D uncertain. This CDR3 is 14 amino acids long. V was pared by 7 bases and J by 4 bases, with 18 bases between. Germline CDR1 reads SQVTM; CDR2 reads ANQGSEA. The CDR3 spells CSAPHPRYADTQYF. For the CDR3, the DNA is TGCAGCGCCCCCCACCCCAGATACGCAGATACGCAGTATTTT.

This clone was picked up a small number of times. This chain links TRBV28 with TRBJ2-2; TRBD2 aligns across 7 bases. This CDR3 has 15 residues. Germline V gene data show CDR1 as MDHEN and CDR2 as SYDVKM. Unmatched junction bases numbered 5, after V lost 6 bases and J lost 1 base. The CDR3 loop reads CASRWGGKNTGELFF. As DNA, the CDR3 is TGTGCCAGCAGATGGGGGGGAAAGAACACCGGGGAGCTGTTTTTT. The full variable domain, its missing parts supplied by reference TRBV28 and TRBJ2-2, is DVKVTQSSRYLVKRTGEKVFLECVQDMDHENMFWYRQDPGLGLRLIYFSYDVKMKEKGDIPEGYSVSREKKERFSLILESASTNQTSMYLCASRWGGKNTGELFFGEGSRLTVL.